Below, 32 T cell receptor beta chains from the same sample are listed, as sequenced in a study of blood T cell repertoires in COVID-19. Using immunoSEQ multiplex PCR, the repertoire was profiled, and TCRdb retains in-frame clones only, with some absent. The sample consists of about 62,000 clones, around 83% of them appearing once. The sample was peripheral blood. The receptors stem from a human donor in a cohort sampled during active COVID-19.

V usage is TRBV20-1 and J usage is TRBJ1-4; D remains ambiguous. Germline V CDR1 and CDR2: DFQATT, SNEGSKA (reference sequence). The CDR3 spans 13 residues. Trimming took off 3 bases at V and 7 bases at J, with 12 bases between the two ends. The CDR3 DNA sequence: TGCAGTGCTAGTGAGGTTGGGAGTGAAAAACTGTTTTTT. Translating gives CSASEVGSEKLFF.

CDR3 protein: CASSPPGQRNTEAFF. CDR3 bases: TGTGCCAGCAGCCCCCCGGGACAGAGGAACACTGAAGCTTTCTTT. The rearrangement uses TRBV7-9 and TRBJ1-1; 7 bases are shared with TRBD1. This CDR3 is built from 15 residues. The germline V gene encodes CDR1 SEHNR and CDR2 FQNEAQ (reference sequence). The ends lost 5 bases at V and 1 base at J; junction bases unmatched: 7.

The chain is built from TRBV4-1 and TRBJ2-1; 14 positions match TRBD2. The V and J ends lost 4 bases and 5 bases, in that order; junction bases with no gene match: 7. Germline values: CDR1 MGHRA, CDR2 YSYEKL. CDR3 length equals 17 residues. CDR3: CASSPRLAGGPDNEQFF. The DNA for the CDR3 is TGCGCCAGCAGCCCCCGACTAGCGGGGGGGCCTGACAATGAGCAGTTCTTC.

Concerning this clone itself: In the same sample, other DNA sequences code for this CDR3. The chain links TRBV5-1 to TRBJ1-4; 7 bases fit TRBD1. Trimming at V came to 1 base and at J to 8 bases, leaving 8 bases not matched to a gene. The CDR3 has 15 residues. Germline CDR1 is SGHRS and CDR2 is YFSETQ. CDR3 sequence reads: CASSLSEQGIEKLFF. In nucleotides, the CDR3 is TGCGCCAGCAGCTTGAGTGAACAGGGGATCGAAAAACTGTTTTTT. The whole variable domain, remainder taken from reference TRBV5-1 and TRBJ1-4, is KAGVTQTPRYLIKTRGQQVTLSCSPISGHRSVSWYQQTPGQGLQFLFEYFSETQRNKGNFPGRFSGRQFSNSRSEMNVSTLELGDSALYLCASSLSEQGIEKLFFGSGTQLSVL.

This chain connects TRBV5-6 to TRBJ2-7, with 10 bases that match TRBD1. CDR3 length: 15 amino acids. Unmatched junction bases numbered 7, after V lost 1 base and J lost 6 bases. The germline CDR1 and CDR2 sequences are SGHDT and YYEEEE. DNA for the CDR3: TGTGCCAGCAGCTTGTATCAGACAGGGGGCAGCGAGCAGTACTTC. This sequence encodes CASSLYQTGGSEQYF.

V and J are TRBV19 and TRBJ2-7; 9 positions agree with TRBD1. After removal of 8 bases from V and 3 bases from J, the junction contained 11 bases not matched to a gene. CDR3 size: 15 residues. Germline CDR1 is LNHDA and CDR2 is SQIVND (reference sequence). This chain's CDR3 is CASSPLGQGNYEQYF. In DNA, the CDR3 is TGTGCCAGTTCTCCGTTAGGACAGGGGAACTACGAGCAGTACTTC.

V usage is TRBV15 and J usage is TRBJ2-7, with D possibly being TRBD1 (6 bases). In germline, CDR1 is LNHNV, CDR2 YYDKDF (reference sequence). Trimming shortened V by 5 bases and J by 3 bases, and 11 bases separated the two germline ends. The CDR3 totals 13 residues. The CDR3 nucleotides are TGTGCCACCAGCGGGGACACGGGCTACGAGCAGTACTTC. Protein: CATSGDTGYEQYF.

CDR3 region: CAWSVRMTGLGGNTIYF. The CDR3 nucleotides read TGTGCCTGGAGTGTACGGATGACAGGGCTCGGTGGAAACACCATATATTTT. The gene calls are TRBV30 and TRBJ1-3; 7 nucleotides match TRBD1. The CDR3 runs 17 residues. After removal of 0 bases from V and 3 bases from J, the junction contained 11 bases not matched to a gene. The germline V gene encodes CDR1 GTSNPN and CDR2 SVGIG (reference sequence).

This chain links TRBV25-1 with TRBJ2-6; 7 bases are shared with TRBD1. Trimming at V came to 3 bases and at J to 0 bases, leaving 2 bases not matched to a gene. The CDR3 has 16 residues. Per the germline V gene, CDR1 is MGHDK and CDR2 is SYGVNS. The CDR3 nucleotides are TGTGCCAGCAGTGAGGCAGGGGGCTCTGGGGCCAACGTCCTGACTTTC. It is translated as CASSEAGGSGANVLTF.

The V gene is TRBV5-1, the J gene TRBJ2-2; perhaps TRBD2 as D (6 bases). This CDR3 has 17 residues. The V end lost 0 bases, the J end lost 9 bases, and 21 bases lay between the germline ends. Germline CDR1 SGHRS, CDR2 YFSETQ. The CDR3 reads CASSLATGTSGSRELFF. The CDR3 DNA sequence: TGCGCCAGCAGCTTGGCAACCGGGACTTCGGGATCAAGGGAGCTGTTTTTT.

This chain uses TRBV5-1 with TRBJ2-1; unclear D gene. CDR1 is SGHRS and CDR2 is YFSETQ in the germline V gene. The V end was cut by 0 bases, the J end by 6 bases, with 7 bases between. The length of the CDR3 is 13 residues. CDR3 amino acids: CASSLDVSNEQFF. CDR3 DNA sequence: TGCGCCAGCAGCTTGGATGTCTCCAATGAGCAGTTCTTC.

The V gene is TRBV7-9, the J gene TRBJ1-1, with 8 bases matching TRBD1. Germline lookup yields CDR1 SEHNR and CDR2 FQNEAQ (reference sequence). V trimming: 2 bases; J trimming: 0 bases; junction bases outside the gene matches: 2. The CDR3 is made up of 15 amino acids. The CDR3 here is CASSLQGALNTEAFF. The CDR3 DNA reads TGTGCCAGCAGCTTACAGGGGGCACTGAACACTGAAGCTTTCTTT.

The chain combines TRBV30 with TRBJ1-2; 8 positions agree with TRBD1. This CDR3 spans 15 amino acids. Germline CDR1 GTSNPN, CDR2 SVGIG (reference sequence). V dropped 0 bases and J dropped 2; count of bases not matched to a gene: 5. The CDR3 reads CAWSVWDRLNYGYTF. The CDR3, as DNA: TGTGCCTGGAGTGTTTGGGACAGGCTCAACTATGGCTACACCTTC.

The genes are TRBV7-6 and TRBJ2-2; a weak D match, TRBD2 (6 bases). CDR3 length equals 16 residues. Germline V gene data show CDR1 as SGHVS and CDR2 as FNYEAQ. Between the trimmed V and J ends, which lost 0 bases and 1 base, there was a span of 9 bases. CDR3 nucleotide sequence: TGTGCCAGCAGCTTAGCGTTGGAGGGGAACACCGGGGAGCTGTTTTTT. As protein: CASSLALEGNTGELFF.

This chain links TRBV30 with TRBJ2-3; D gene uncertain. V lost 0 bases to trimming and J lost 4 bases, with 5 bases between them. Germline assignment: CDR1 GTSNPN and CDR2 SVGIG (reference sequence). The CDR3 runs 12 residues. The CDR3 protein is CAWSVLSDTQYF. In DNA, the CDR3 is TGTGCCTGGAGTGTACTGTCAGATACGCAGTATTTT.

The V call is TRBV27, the J call TRBJ1-1, with TRBD1 matching 8 bases. With V trimmed by 5 bases and J by 3 bases, 5 bases remained unmatched. CDR3 length: 14 residues. Germline values: CDR1 MNHEY, CDR2 SMNVEV (reference sequence). CDR3 in DNA: TGTGCCAGCAGTAGAACAGGGGGAGACACTGAAGCTTTCTTT. It translates to CASSRTGGDTEAFF.

This chain uses TRBV3-1 (or the pseudogene TRBV3-2) with TRBJ2-2; 11 nucleotides agree with TRBD1. The CDR3 is made up of 15 amino acids. The germline CDR1 and CDR2 sequences are LGHDT and YNNKEL (reference sequence). Trimming at V came to 2 bases and at J to 6 bases, leaving 2 bases not matched to a gene. This CDR3 is CASSQRDRGAGELFF. The CDR3 coding sequence is TGTGCCAGCAGCCAACGGGACAGGGGGGCCGGGGAGCTGTTTTTT.

The rearrangement joins TRBV11-1 to TRBJ2-7; 7 bases are shared with TRBD1. The germline V gene encodes CDR1 SGHAT and CDR2 FQDESV (reference sequence). The length of the CDR3 is 15 residues. The V segment lost 0 bases and the J segment 3 bases; nucleotides outside the gene matches: 5. DNA for the CDR3: TGTGCCAGCAGCTTAGCGACAGGGAAAGTCTACGAGCAGTACTTC. It translates to CASSLATGKVYEQYF.

This clone appeared once. Different DNA sequences within this sample yield the same CDR3. The gene calls are TRBV2 and TRBJ2-2, with 10 positions matching TRBD2. Trimming cost V 7 bases and J 1 base; bases outside gene matches: 3. CDR3 length: 15 residues. CDR1 SNHLY and CDR2 FYNNEI come from the germline V gene. The CDR3 sequence is CASTRLAGNTGELFF. CDR3 bases: TGTGCCAGCACTCGACTAGCGGGGAACACCGGGGAGCTGTTTTTT.

This chain connects TRBV6-4 to TRBJ2-5; TRBD2 aligns across 11 bases. The CDR3 length is 18 residues. CDR1 and CDR2 (germline): MRHNA, SNTAGT. The trim removed 3 bases at V and 2 bases at J, leaving 11 bases unmatched. The CDR3 sequence is CASSEETGTSGKQETQYF. CDR3 nucleotides: TGTGCCAGCAGTGAAGAGACCGGGACTAGCGGAAAACAAGAGACCCAGTACTTC.

The chain links TRBV2 to TRBJ2-7, with 9 bases aligning to TRBD1. From germline, CDR1 is SNHLY and CDR2 FYNNEI. The CDR3 totals 13 residues. V gave up 10 bases and J gave up 3 bases; unmatched junction bases: 7. The CDR3 coding sequence is TGTGCCACCGGACAGGGGTCACTCTACGAGCAGTACTTC. Translation gives CATGQGSLYEQYF.

V gene TRBV2 combines with J gene TRBJ1-5; 7 nucleotides align to TRBD1. The CDR3 spans 14 residues. Germline V gives CDR1 SNHLY, CDR2 FYNNEI. With 6 bases clipped from V and 7 bases from J, the junction kept 9 bases outside the gene matches. CDR3 coding DNA: TGTGCCAGCAGAAGCGACAGGGATACGCAGCCCCAGCATTTT. It translates to CASRSDRDTQPQHF.

V is TRBV27 and J is TRBJ2-1; weak D call: TRBD2 (6 bases). CDR1 MNHEY and CDR2 SMNVEV come from the germline V gene (reference sequence). V was shortened by 3 bases and J by 12 bases, with 15 bases between the two germline ends. The CDR3 loop spans 13 amino acids. CDR3 DNA sequence: TGTGCCAGCAGTTTGGGGCGACTCGGGGGGCAGTTCTTC. This gives the protein CASSLGRLGGQFF.

This clone has a single count. J is TRBJ2-7 and V is TRBV19; 12 bases match TRBD1. V was clipped by 11 bases and J by 4 bases; unmatched bases: 15. Germline CDR1 is LNHDA and CDR2 is SQIVND (reference sequence). The CDR3 has 16 residues. The CDR3 coding sequence is TGTGCCCCTACAAAACCGGGACAGGGGGCGCGGTACGAGCAGTACTTC. The encoded protein is CAPTKPGQGARYEQYF.

The rearrangement uses TRBV5-1 and TRBJ2-3; 9 bases agree with TRBD2. Unmatched junction bases numbered 7, after V lost 0 bases and J lost 5 bases. The germline V gene encodes CDR1 SGHRS and CDR2 YFSETQ. This CDR3 region has 16 residues. The CDR3 DNA is TGCGCCAGCAGCTTGGAGGCGGGAGGGCCGGGAGATACGCAGTATTTT. Translation: CASSLEAGGPGDTQYF.

In its sample, this clone was seen once. This chain links TRBV19 with TRBJ2-3; 8 bases are shared with TRBD2. J gave up 6 bases and V 5 bases, and 7 bases lay outside the gene matches. CDR3 size: 14 residues. Germline V gene data show CDR1 as LNHDA and CDR2 as SQIVND (reference sequence). CDR3 sequence (DNA): TGTGCCAGTAGTTCGGGGGGGCCATCGGATACGCAGTATTTT. This encodes CASSSGGPSDTQYF.

The sample holds a few counts of this clone. The J gene is TRBJ1-5, the V gene TRBV4-1, with 7 bases fitting TRBD1. The CDR3 is 14 residues long. V lost 5 bases to trimming and J lost 5 bases; unmatched junction nucleotides: 6. Germline V gives CDR1 MGHRA, CDR2 YSYEKL. CDR3 sequence: CASSSRDSHQPQHF. CDR3 sequence (DNA): TGCGCCAGCAGCTCTCGGGACAGCCATCAGCCCCAGCATTTT.

Written as DNA, the CDR3 is TGTGCCTGGAGTGTAGACCAGGAATCCTACGAGCAGTACTTC. Its protein is CAWSVDQESYEQYF. V gene TRBV30 combines with J gene TRBJ2-7; D gene uncertain. V was clipped by 0 bases and J by 1 base, with 10 bases between them. Germline V gives CDR1 GTSNPN, CDR2 SVGIG (reference sequence). CDR3 length: 14 amino acids.

The chain combines TRBV6-6 with TRBJ1-1; TRBD1 agrees at 9 bases. The CDR3 spans 14 residues. The germline V gene encodes CDR1 MNHNY and CDR2 SVGAGI (reference sequence). The V gene end was trimmed by 6 bases and the J gene end by 6 bases; junction bases not matched to a gene: 8. The CDR3 DNA follows: TGTGCCAGCAGCGATACAGGGGGCATCTCTGAAGCTTTCTTT. It encodes CASSDTGGISEAFF.

The rearrangement uses TRBV2 and TRBJ1-2, with a weak D call TRBD1 (5 bases). V shed 2 bases and J shed 5 bases, with 9 bases lying between them. CDR1 is SNHLY, CDR2 FYNNEI, per germline. The CDR3 covers 13 residues. CDR3: CASSETGIYGYTF. The CDR3, as DNA: TGTGCCAGCAGTGAAACAGGAATTTATGGCTACACCTTC.

V usage is TRBV5-1 and J usage is TRBJ1-4, with TRBD1 matching over 8 bases. With V trimmed by 0 bases and J by 11 bases, 9 bases remained unmatched. Germline V gives CDR1 SGHRS, CDR2 YFSETQ. The CDR3 is 15 residues long. The CDR3 nucleotides are TGCGCCAGCAGCTTGGCCGTAGGACAGGGCGTTAAACTGTTTTTT. Its protein is CASSLAVGQGVKLFF.

The chain couples TRBV10-3 to TRBJ2-5, with 7 bases fitting TRBD1. Per germline, CDR1 ENHRY and CDR2 SYGVKD. The CDR3 length is 16 residues. V trimming: 6 bases; J trimming: 3 bases; junction bases outside the gene matches: 13. This CDR3 reads CAIRPSTGAEKETQYF. CDR3 bases: TGTGCCATCAGACCTTCTACAGGGGCAGAGAAAGAGACCCAGTACTTC.